This TCR beta chain was obtained from a study of OX40 agonist ivuxolimab in advanced cancers. For the study at large: People who had prior anti-PD-1, anti-PD-L1 or anti-CTLA-4 therapy could take part, and around 43% had some.

Regarding this clone: Its antigen is unknown.

The study, taken as a whole, reports: Among the lowest levels of clonal expansion were found in partial responders at 0.1-3.0 mg/kg.

TCRdb keeps only in-frame clones here, not all; method: immunoSEQ multiplex PCR. The table includes 55,000 to 60,000 clones, 84% detected once. The sample here was CD4+ or CD8+ T cells sorted from blood, taken in a trial of the OX40 agonist ivuxolimab. This TCR was recovered from an adult with an advanced solid tumor such as melanoma, head and neck, liver or kidney cancer.

The CDR3 loop reads CASSDGISAYTF. DNA of the CDR3: TGCGCCAGCAGTGACGGAATTTCGGCCTACACCTTC. This chain uses TRBV10-2 with TRBJ1-2, with D unclear. Germline CDR1 is WSHSY and CDR2 is SAAADI. With 3 bases removed from V and 10 bases from J, the gap between germline ends came to 12 bases. The CDR3 has 12 residues.